This T cell receptor (beta chain) was sequenced for a study of regulatory T cells in long-lasting Graves disease. The authors built TCR beta libraries using iRepertoire HTBI primers and Arm-PCR of CDR3 regions. TCRdb reanalysed the multiplex PCR reads using MiXCR and keeps one entry per CDR3 protein. The sample has some 500,000 distinct CDR3 sequences, about 16% seen once. Time point described: newly diagnosed GD, antithyroid drugs for less than 3 months. Following extraction of RNA from PBMCs, that RNA was used to make the TCR library. The CDR3 totals 13 residues. With 3 bases removed from V and 8 bases from J, the gap between germline ends came to 11 bases. Germline lookup yields CDR1 MDHEN and CDR2 SYDVKM. This clonotype was detected many times. The same data also contributed to another study, on T cells in Graves' hyperthyroidism and ophthalmopathy.

The sequences come from peripheral blood mononuclear cells (PBMCs), collected at new diagnosis, from a patient treated with antithyroid drugs. The sequence derives from a woman in her forties or fifties with Graves disease. The chain uses TRBV28 and TRBJ2-1, with D hard to call. CDR3 DNA: TGTGCCAGCAGTTTCGCAGGTTGGGATGAGCAGTTCTTC. Protein sequence: CASSFAGWDEQFF.